This T cell receptor (beta chain) was sequenced during a study of blood T cell repertoires in COVID-19. Overall study context: From the United States, Italy and Spain came samples of acute and convalescent COVID-19. Nucleic acid was either cDNA or gDNA, and it came from T cells, B-cell-depleted T cells, or PBMCs.

Authors' analysis steps: How many nucleated cells were present was estimated from reference gene primer amplification. Here immunoSEQ multiplex PCR was the method, and the copy in TCRdb shows in-frame clones only, minus some. The V and J calls and the clone size are those of that table, but D and trimming were determined from the DNA. Of some 150,000 clones listed, around 87% are singletons. The sequence was collected from a human donor in a cohort sampled during active COVID-19. The source material was peripheral blood.

In nucleotides, the CDR3 is TGTGCCAGCAGCTGGACTAGCGGGAGTTTCAATACGCAGTATTTT. Translated: CASSWTSGSFNTQYF. The J gene is TRBJ2-3, the V gene TRBV27; 13 bases line up with TRBD2. There are 15 residues in the CDR3. Per the germline V gene, CDR1 is MNHEY and CDR2 is SMNVEV (reference sequence). The ends lost 6 bases at V and 7 bases at J; junction bases unmatched: 7.